A selection of T cell receptor beta chains follows, all from one sample in a study of cytomegalovirus exposure and HLA in healthy donors. TCRdb's copy holds only in-frame clones and misses some; the assay was immunoSEQ multiplex PCR. The sample lists roughly 120,000 clones, 8.5% to 10% occurring once. Material: PBMCs. Every receptor here comes from a man aged 35-49 years in good health and CMV-seronegative. Each CDR3 is given with its conserved first and last residue. A D gene is named only where the DNA matches it firmly. For some rows the clone size is stated as once, few or many, or as a class when expanded; others skip it.

abundance: .
j_gene: TRBJ2-3
v_gene: TRBV4-1
d_gene: TRBD1
CDR3aa: CASSLGQGTDTQYF
CDR3nt: TGCGCCAGCAGCCTGGGACAGGGAACAGATACGCAGTATTTT

abundance: few
j_gene: TRBJ2-7
v_gene: TRBV7-6
d_gene: TRBD2
CDR3aa: CASSLANGRGHEQYF
CDR3nt: TGTGCCAGCAGCTTAGCGAACGGGAGGGGACACGAGCAGTACTTC

abundance: few
j_gene: TRBJ2-3
v_gene: TRBV19
d_gene: .
CDR3aa: CASSKGIRDTQYF
CDR3nt: TGTGCCAGTAGTAAGGGGATTCGAGATACGCAGTATTTT

abundance: .
j_gene: TRBJ1-5
v_gene: TRBV19
d_gene: .
CDR3aa: CASSIASYSNQPQHF
CDR3nt: TGTGCCAGTAGTATCGCCAGTTATAGCAATCAGCCCCAGCATTTT

abundance: few
j_gene: TRBJ2-5
v_gene: TRBV6-1
d_gene: TRBD2
CDR3aa: CASSGLAGEQETQYF
CDR3nt: TGTGCCAGCAGTGGGCTAGCGGGGGAGCAAGAGACCCAGTACTTC

abundance: few
j_gene: TRBJ1-6
v_gene: TRBV29-1
d_gene: TRBD1
CDR3aa: CSVSTGDNSPLHF
CDR3nt: TGCAGCGTCTCGACAGGGGATAATTCACCCCTCCACTTT

abundance: few
j_gene: TRBJ2-6
v_gene: TRBV19
d_gene: TRBD1
CDR3aa: CASRQGTAGANVLTF
CDR3nt: TGTGCCAGTAGACAAGGGACAGCTGGGGCCAACGTCCTGACTTTC

abundance: few
j_gene: TRBJ2-3
v_gene: TRBV6-4
d_gene: TRBD1
CDR3aa: CASSEDRVSADTQYF
CDR3nt: TGTGCCAGCAGTGAAGACAGGGTCTCCGCAGATACGCAGTATTTT

abundance: .
j_gene: TRBJ2-3
v_gene: TRBV9
d_gene: .
CDR3aa: CASSVSADTQYF
CDR3nt: TGTGCCAGCAGCGTAAGCGCAGATACGCAGTATTTT

abundance: .
j_gene: TRBJ2-7
v_gene: TRBV7-6
d_gene: .
CDR3aa: CASSPGLGLTYEQYF
CDR3nt: TGTGCCAGCAGCCCAGGGCTGGGGTTGACCTACGAGCAGTACTTC

abundance: few
j_gene: TRBJ1-5
v_gene: TRBV29-1
d_gene: TRBD1
CDR3aa: CSATVGQGRQPQHF
CDR3nt: TGCAGCGCCACAGTGGGACAGGGGCGCCAGCCCCAGCATTTT

abundance: few
j_gene: TRBJ1-1
v_gene: TRBV14
d_gene: .
CDR3aa: CASSVYPGGGAFF
CDR3nt: TGTGCCAGCAGCGTCTACCCGGGGGGAGGAGCTTTCTTT

abundance: .
j_gene: TRBJ2-3
v_gene: TRBV10-2
d_gene: TRBD2
CDR3aa: CASVGTSFADTQYF
CDR3nt: TGCGCCAGCGTCGGGACTAGTTTCGCAGATACGCAGTATTTT

abundance: .
j_gene: TRBJ2-7
v_gene: TRBV5-1
d_gene: TRBD2
CDR3aa: CASSFGGVGSYEQYF
CDR3nt: TGCGCCAGCAGCTTCGGGGGGGTTGGCTCCTACGAGCAGTACTTC

abundance: .
j_gene: TRBJ2-3
v_gene: TRBV5-1
d_gene: .
CDR3aa: CASSLGGGGTTDTQYF
CDR3nt: TGCGCCAGCAGCTTGGGAGGCGGGGGCACCACAGATACGCAGTATTTT

abundance: .
j_gene: TRBJ2-3
v_gene: TRBV6-4
d_gene: TRBD2
CDR3aa: CASSDSTSGGTDTQYF
CDR3nt: TGTGCCAGCAGTGACTCGACTAGCGGGGGAACAGATACGCAGTATTTT

abundance: .
j_gene: TRBJ1-1
v_gene: TRBV4-3
d_gene: .
CDR3aa: CASSQEYIMNTEAFF
CDR3nt: TGCGCCAGCAGCCAAGAGTACATCATGAACACTGAAGCTTTCTTT

abundance: few
j_gene: TRBJ2-3
v_gene: TRBV23-1
d_gene: .
CDR3aa: CASSQSEGLDTDTQYF
CDR3nt: TGCGCCAGCAGTCAATCCGAGGGATTGGACACAGATACGCAGTATTTT

abundance: few
j_gene: TRBJ1-1
v_gene: TRBV10-3
d_gene: TRBD1
CDR3aa: CAISGTGGAGAFF
CDR3nt: TGTGCCATCAGTGGTACAGGGGGCGCGGGAGCTTTCTTT

abundance: few
j_gene: TRBJ2-7
v_gene: TRBV4-3
d_gene: TRBD1
CDR3aa: CASSLGDREYEQYF
CDR3nt: TGCGCCAGCAGCCTAGGGGACAGGGAGTACGAGCAGTACTTC

abundance: few
j_gene: TRBJ1-6
v_gene: TRBV10-3
d_gene: TRBD1
CDR3aa: CAISESKGGQSPLHF
CDR3nt: TGTGCCATCAGTGAGTCGAAAGGGGGCCAGTCACCCCTCCACTTT

abundance: .
j_gene: TRBJ2-5
v_gene: TRBV9
d_gene: .
CDR3aa: CASSVEGYLQETQYF
CDR3nt: TGTGCCAGCAGCGTAGAGGGGTACCTTCAAGAGACCCAGTACTTC

abundance: few
j_gene: TRBJ1-1
v_gene: TRBV6-5
d_gene: .
CDR3aa: CASSLPGVQAFF
CDR3nt: TGTGCCAGCAGCCTACCGGGGGTCCAAGCTTTCTTT

abundance: .
j_gene: TRBJ2-1
v_gene: TRBV5-1
d_gene: TRBD2
CDR3aa: CASSLSTSGGVYNEQFF
CDR3nt: TGCGCCAGCAGCTTGAGTACTAGCGGGGGGGTATACAATGAGCAGTTCTTC

abundance: .
j_gene: TRBJ2-1
v_gene: TRBV9
d_gene: .
CDR3aa: CASSAHRGGANEQFF
CDR3nt: TGTGCCAGCAGCGCCCACCGAGGGGGGGCCAATGAGCAGTTCTTC

abundance: .
j_gene: TRBJ1-5
v_gene: TRBV7-2
d_gene: .
CDR3aa: CASSLFVGNQPQHF
CDR3nt: TGTGCCAGCAGCTTATTCGTTGGCAATCAGCCCCAGCATTTT

abundance: .
j_gene: TRBJ1-2
v_gene: TRBV10-2
d_gene: .
CDR3aa: CASSPGRGNYGYTF
CDR3nt: TGCGCCAGCAGTCCCGGCAGGGGAAACTATGGCTACACCTTC

abundance: few
j_gene: TRBJ1-2
v_gene: TRBV20-1
d_gene: .
CDR3aa: CSPGGYTF
CDR3nt: TGCAGCCCGGGGGGCTACACCTTC

abundance: few
j_gene: TRBJ1-3
v_gene: TRBV6-5
d_gene: .
CDR3aa: CASSLVPGSGNTIYF
CDR3nt: TGTGCCAGCAGCCTCGTCCCGGGATCTGGAAACACCATATATTTT

abundance: .
j_gene: TRBJ2-5
v_gene: TRBV5-4
d_gene: .
CDR3aa: CASSLQGMGETQYF
CDR3nt: TGTGCCAGCAGCCTGCAGGGGATGGGGGAGACCCAGTACTTC

abundance: .
j_gene: TRBJ2-1
v_gene: TRBV14
d_gene: TRBD1
CDR3aa: CASSASRGRYNEQFF
CDR3nt: TGTGCCAGCAGCGCCAGCAGGGGGCGTTACAATGAGCAGTTCTTC

abundance: .
j_gene: TRBJ1-4
v_gene: TRBV6-5
d_gene: TRBD1
CDR3aa: CASRWAGGEKLFF
CDR3nt: TGTGCCAGCAGGTGGGCAGGGGGTGAAAAACTGTTTTTT

abundance: few
j_gene: TRBJ1-2
v_gene: TRBV4-1
d_gene: TRBD1
CDR3aa: CASSHATGAGYYGYTF
CDR3nt: TGCGCCAGCAGCCACGCCACAGGGGCCGGCTACTATGGCTACACCTTC

abundance: .
j_gene: TRBJ2-5
v_gene: TRBV4-1
d_gene: .
CDR3aa: CASSQEGSGVQYF
CDR3nt: TGCGCCAGCAGCCAAGAAGGTAGCGGCGTCCAGTACTTC

abundance: few
j_gene: TRBJ1-5
v_gene: TRBV5-6
d_gene: .
CDR3aa: CASSRGMGNQPQHF
CDR3nt: TGTGCCAGCAGTAGGGGCATGGGCAATCAGCCCCAGCATTTT

abundance: few
j_gene: TRBJ2-5
v_gene: TRBV5-4
d_gene: TRBD1
CDR3aa: CASSPRTGGAETQYF
CDR3nt: TGTGCCAGCAGCCCCCGGACAGGGGGCGCAGAGACCCAGTACTTC

abundance: few
j_gene: TRBJ1-1
v_gene: TRBV5-1
d_gene: .
CDR3aa: CASSPGGNTEAFF
CDR3nt: TGCGCCAGCAGCCCCGGAGGGAACACTGAAGCTTTCTTT

abundance: few
j_gene: TRBJ1-4
v_gene: TRBV7-2
d_gene: .
CDR3aa: CASSQRGQPATNEKLFF
CDR3nt: TGTGCCAGCAGCCAGCGGGGTCAGCCTGCAACTAATGAAAAACTGTTTTTT

abundance: .
j_gene: TRBJ2-7
v_gene: TRBV19
d_gene: TRBD2
CDR3aa: CASSPLAGGYEQYF
CDR3nt: TGTGCCAGTAGTCCCCTAGCGGGGGGCTACGAGCAGTACTTC

abundance: few
j_gene: TRBJ1-6
v_gene: TRBV19
d_gene: .
CDR3aa: CASIEGGEGSYNSPLHF
CDR3nt: TGTGCCAGTATTGAGGGGGGGGAAGGATCCTATAATTCACCCCTCCACTTT

abundance: .
j_gene: TRBJ2-1
v_gene: TRBV6-4
d_gene: .
CDR3aa: CASSATSRSEQFF
CDR3nt: TGTGCCAGCAGTGCTACTAGTCGCAGTGAGCAGTTCTTC

abundance: few
j_gene: TRBJ2-4
v_gene: TRBV30
d_gene: .
CDR3aa: CACLNPLVQNIQYF
CDR3nt: TGTGCCTGCCTTAATCCACTAGTCCAAAACATTCAGTACTTC

abundance: .
j_gene: TRBJ2-3
v_gene: TRBV10-3
d_gene: TRBD2
CDR3aa: CAISGSNGTSEGSTDTQYF
CDR3nt: TGTGCCATCAGTGGGTCGAATGGGACTAGCGAGGGGAGCACAGATACGCAGTATTTT

abundance: few
j_gene: TRBJ1-1
v_gene: TRBV28
d_gene: .
CDR3aa: CASSTPGLRTEAFF
CDR3nt: TGTGCCAGCAGTACCCCGGGACTGCGGACTGAAGCTTTCTTT

abundance: few
j_gene: TRBJ2-2
v_gene: TRBV7-8
d_gene: .
CDR3aa: CASPRIMAGRTGELFF
CDR3nt: TGTGCCAGCCCCCGGATTATGGCGGGGAGAACCGGGGAGCTGTTTTTT